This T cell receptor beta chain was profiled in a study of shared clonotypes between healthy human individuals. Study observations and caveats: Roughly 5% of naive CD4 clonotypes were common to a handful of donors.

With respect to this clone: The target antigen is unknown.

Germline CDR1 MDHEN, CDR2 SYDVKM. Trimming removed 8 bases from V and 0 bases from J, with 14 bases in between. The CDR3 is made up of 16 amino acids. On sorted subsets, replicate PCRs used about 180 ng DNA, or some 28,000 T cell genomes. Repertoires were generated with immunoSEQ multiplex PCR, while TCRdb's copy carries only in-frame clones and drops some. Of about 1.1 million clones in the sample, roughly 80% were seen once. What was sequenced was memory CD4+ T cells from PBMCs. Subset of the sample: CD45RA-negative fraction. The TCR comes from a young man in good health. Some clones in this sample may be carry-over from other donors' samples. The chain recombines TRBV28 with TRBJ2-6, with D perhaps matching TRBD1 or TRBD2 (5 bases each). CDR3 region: CASWGYRISGANVLTF. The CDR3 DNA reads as TGTGCCAGCTGGGGGTACAGGATCTCTGGGGCCAACGTCCTGACTTTC.